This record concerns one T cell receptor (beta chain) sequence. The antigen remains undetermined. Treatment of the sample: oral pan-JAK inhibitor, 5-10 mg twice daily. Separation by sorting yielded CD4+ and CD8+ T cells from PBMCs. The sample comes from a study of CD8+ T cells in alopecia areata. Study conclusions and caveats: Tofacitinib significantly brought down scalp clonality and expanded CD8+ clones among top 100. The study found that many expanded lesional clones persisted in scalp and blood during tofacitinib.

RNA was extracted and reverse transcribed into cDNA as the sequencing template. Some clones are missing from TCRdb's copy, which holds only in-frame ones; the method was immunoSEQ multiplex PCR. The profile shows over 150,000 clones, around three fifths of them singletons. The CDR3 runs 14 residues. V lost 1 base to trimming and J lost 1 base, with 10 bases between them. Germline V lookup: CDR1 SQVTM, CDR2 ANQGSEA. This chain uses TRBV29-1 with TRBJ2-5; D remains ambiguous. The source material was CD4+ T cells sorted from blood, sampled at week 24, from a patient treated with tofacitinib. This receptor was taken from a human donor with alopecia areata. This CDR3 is CSVEVRLTQETQYF. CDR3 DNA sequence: TGCAGCGTTGAAGTACGTCTAACCCAAGAGACCCAGTACTTC. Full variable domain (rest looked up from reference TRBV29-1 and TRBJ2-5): SAVISQKPSRDICQRGTSLTIQCQVDSQVTMMFWYRQQPGQSLTLIATANQGSEATYESGFVIDKFPISRPNLTFSTLTVSNMSPEDSSIYLCSVEVRLTQETQYFGPGTRLLVL.